This TCR beta chain is from a study of T cell repertoires in cytomegalovirus infection. Looking at the study overall: Indications of both CMV infection and matching HLA type were provided by public TCR beta signatures. General observations from the study: Within the response measured ex vivo, HLA-C-restricted CMV-specific TCR beta clonotypes were dominant.

TCRdb itself ran the reads through MiXCR, one entry per CDR3 protein. In the table there are about 920,000 distinct CDR3 sequences, around 29% of which are singletons. This clonotype was seen a few times. The antigen is unknown. This CDR3 spans 20 amino acids. The trim removed 7 bases at V and 7 bases at J, leaving 22 bases unmatched. This sequence originates from a human donor in good health (CMV status not recorded). Some clones in this sample may be carry-over from other donors' samples. Material: cultured CD8+ T cells from PBMCs, obtained from culture after CMV antigen stimulation. The genes are TRBV12-3 or TRBV12-4 and TRBJ1-6; 10 nucleotides line up with TRBD1. The CDR3 coding sequence is TGTGCCAGCACCCTCTATAGGGGACAGGGGAGAAAAGTCTGGAATTCACCCCTCCACTTT. This translates into CASTLYRGQGRKVWNSPLHF.